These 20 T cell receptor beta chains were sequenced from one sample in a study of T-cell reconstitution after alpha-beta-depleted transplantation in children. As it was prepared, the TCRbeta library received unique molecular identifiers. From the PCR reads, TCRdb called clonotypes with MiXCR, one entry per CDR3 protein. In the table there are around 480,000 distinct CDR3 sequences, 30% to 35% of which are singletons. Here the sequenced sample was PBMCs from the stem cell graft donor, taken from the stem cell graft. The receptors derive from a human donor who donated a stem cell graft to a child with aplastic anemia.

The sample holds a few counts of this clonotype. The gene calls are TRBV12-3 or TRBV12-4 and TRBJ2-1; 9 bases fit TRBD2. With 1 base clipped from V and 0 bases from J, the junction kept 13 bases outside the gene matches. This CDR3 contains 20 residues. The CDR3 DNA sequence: TGTGCCAGCAGTTTAGGTCGCGCGGGAGGGCCCCCGAGCTCCTACAATGAGCAGTTCTTC. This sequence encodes CASSLGRAGGPPSSYNEQFF.

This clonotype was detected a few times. The CDR3 reads CASNFVWGMGNEQFF. In nucleotides, the CDR3 is TGTGCCAGCAACTTTGTCTGGGGGATGGGGAATGAGCAGTTCTTC. This chain connects TRBV13 to TRBJ2-1; D is tentatively TRBD1 or TRBD2 (5 bases each). Germline V gene sequence: CDR1 PRHDT, CDR2 FYEKMQ (reference sequence). CDR3 length equals 15 residues. The V end was cut by 7 bases, the J end by 7 bases, with 20 bases between.

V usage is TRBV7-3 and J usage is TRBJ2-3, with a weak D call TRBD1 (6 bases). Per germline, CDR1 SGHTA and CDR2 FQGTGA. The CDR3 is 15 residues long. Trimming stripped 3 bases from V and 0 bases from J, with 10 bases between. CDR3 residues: CASSLRTDSTDTQYF. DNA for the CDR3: TGTGCCAGCAGCTTGAGGACAGATAGCACAGATACGCAGTATTTT. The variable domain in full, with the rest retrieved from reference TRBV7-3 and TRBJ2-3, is GAGVSQTPSNKVTEKGKYVELRCDPISGHTALYWYRQSLGQGPEFLIYFQGTGAADDSGLPNDRFFAVRPEGSVSTLKIQRTERGDSAVYLCASSLRTDSTDTQYFGPGTRLTVL.

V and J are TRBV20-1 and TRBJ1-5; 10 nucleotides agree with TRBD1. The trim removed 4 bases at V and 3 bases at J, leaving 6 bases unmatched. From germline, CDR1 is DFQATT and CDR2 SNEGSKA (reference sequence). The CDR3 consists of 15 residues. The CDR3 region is CSANPGTGVNQPQHF. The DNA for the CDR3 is TGCAGTGCTAATCCAGGGACAGGGGTCAATCAGCCCCAGCATTTT.

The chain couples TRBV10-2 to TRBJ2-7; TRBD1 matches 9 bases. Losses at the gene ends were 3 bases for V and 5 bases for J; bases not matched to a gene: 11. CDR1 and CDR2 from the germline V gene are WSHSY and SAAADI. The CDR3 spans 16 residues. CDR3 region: CASSDLAGQGLDEQYV. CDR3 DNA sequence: TGCGCCAGCAGTGACTTGGCGGGACAGGGCTTGGACGAGCAGTACGTC.

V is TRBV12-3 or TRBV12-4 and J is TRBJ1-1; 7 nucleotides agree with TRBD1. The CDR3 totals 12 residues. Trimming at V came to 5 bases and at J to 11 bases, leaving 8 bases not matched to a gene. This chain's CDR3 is CASSIEGARAFF. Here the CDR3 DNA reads TGTGCCAGCAGTATAGAGGGGGCGAGGGCTTTCTTT.

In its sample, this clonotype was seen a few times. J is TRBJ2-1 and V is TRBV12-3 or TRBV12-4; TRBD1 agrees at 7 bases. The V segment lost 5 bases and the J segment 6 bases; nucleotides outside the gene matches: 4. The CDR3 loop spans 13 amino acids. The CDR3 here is CASSAGTVNEQFF. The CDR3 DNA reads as TGTGCCAGCAGTGCCGGGACAGTCAATGAGCAGTTCTTC.

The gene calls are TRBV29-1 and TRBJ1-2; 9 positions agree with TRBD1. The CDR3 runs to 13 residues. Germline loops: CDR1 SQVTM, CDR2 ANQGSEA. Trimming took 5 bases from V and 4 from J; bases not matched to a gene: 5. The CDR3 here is CSVSPGQGYGYTF. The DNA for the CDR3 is TGCAGCGTTTCTCCGGGACAGGGCTATGGCTACACCTTC.

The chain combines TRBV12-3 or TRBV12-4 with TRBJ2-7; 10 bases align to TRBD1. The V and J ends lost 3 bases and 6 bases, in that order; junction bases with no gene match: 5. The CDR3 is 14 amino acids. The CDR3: CASSFGTGVSEQYV. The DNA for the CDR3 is TGTGCCAGCAGTTTCGGGACAGGGGTATCCGAGCAGTACGTC.

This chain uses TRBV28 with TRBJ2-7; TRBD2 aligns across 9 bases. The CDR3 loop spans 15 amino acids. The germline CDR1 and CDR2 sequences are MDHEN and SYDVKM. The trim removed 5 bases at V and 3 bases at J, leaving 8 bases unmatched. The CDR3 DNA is TGTGCCAGCAGTGCAAGTAGCGGGAGAGGCTACGAGCAGTACTTC. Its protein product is CASSASSGRGYEQYF.

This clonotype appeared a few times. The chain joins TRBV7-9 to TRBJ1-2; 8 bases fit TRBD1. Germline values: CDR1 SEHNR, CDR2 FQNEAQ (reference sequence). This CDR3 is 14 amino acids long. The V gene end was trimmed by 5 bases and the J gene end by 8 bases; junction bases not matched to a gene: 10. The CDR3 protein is CASSPGQGGWGYTF. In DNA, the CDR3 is TGTGCCAGCAGCCCAGGACAGGGCGGTTGGGGCTACACCTTC.

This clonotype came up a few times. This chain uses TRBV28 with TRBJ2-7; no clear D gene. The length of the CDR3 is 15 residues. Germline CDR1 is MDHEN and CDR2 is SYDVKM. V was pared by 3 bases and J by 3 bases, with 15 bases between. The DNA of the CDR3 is TGTGCCAGCAGTTTTTTAAGGGCGGCGAGCTACGAGCAGTACTTC. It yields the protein CASSFLRAASYEQYF.

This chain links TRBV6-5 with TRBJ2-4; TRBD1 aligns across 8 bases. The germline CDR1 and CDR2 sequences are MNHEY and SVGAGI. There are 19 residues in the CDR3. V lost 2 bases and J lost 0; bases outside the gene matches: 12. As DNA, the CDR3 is TGTGCCAGCAGTTACGCTACACCGGGACAGGCCCTAGCCAAAAACATTCAGTACTTC. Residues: CASSYATPGQALAKNIQYF.

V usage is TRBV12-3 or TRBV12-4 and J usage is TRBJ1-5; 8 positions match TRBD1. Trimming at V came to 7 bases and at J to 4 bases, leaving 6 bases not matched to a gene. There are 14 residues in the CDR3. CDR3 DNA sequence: TGTGCCAGCACCTGGGGACAGGAAAATCAGCCCCAGCATTTT. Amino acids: CASTWGQENQPQHF.

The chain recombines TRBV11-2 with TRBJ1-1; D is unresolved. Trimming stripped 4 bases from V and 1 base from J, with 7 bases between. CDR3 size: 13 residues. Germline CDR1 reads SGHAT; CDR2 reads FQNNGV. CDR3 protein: CASSSAWNTEAFF. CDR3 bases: TGTGCCAGCAGCTCTGCCTGGAACACTGAAGCTTTCTTT.

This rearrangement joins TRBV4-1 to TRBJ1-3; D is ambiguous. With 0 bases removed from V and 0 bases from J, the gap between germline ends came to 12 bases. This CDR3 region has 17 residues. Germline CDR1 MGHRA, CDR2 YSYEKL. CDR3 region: CASSQDRRISSGNTIYF. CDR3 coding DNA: TGCGCCAGCAGCCAAGATCGAAGAATTAGCTCTGGAAACACCATATATTTT.

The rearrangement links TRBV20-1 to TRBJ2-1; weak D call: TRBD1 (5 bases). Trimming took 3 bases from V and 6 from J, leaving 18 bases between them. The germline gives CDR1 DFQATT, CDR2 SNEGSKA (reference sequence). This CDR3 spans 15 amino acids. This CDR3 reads CSASPVTGFSNEQFF. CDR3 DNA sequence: TGCAGTGCTAGTCCCGTAACAGGTTTTTCCAATGAGCAGTTCTTC.

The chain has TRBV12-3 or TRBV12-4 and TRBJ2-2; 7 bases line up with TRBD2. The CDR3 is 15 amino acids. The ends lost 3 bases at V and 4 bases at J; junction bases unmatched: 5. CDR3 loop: CASSFLAVSTGELFF. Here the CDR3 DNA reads TGTGCCAGCAGTTTTCTAGCGGTCAGCACCGGGGAGCTGTTTTTT.

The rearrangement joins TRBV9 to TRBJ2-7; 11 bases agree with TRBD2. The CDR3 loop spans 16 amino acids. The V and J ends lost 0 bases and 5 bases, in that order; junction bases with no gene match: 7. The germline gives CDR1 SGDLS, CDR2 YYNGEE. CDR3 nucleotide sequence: TGTGCCAGCAGCGTAGGGGGTGCTAGCGGGAGGCACGAGCAGTACTTC. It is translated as CASSVGGASGRHEQYF. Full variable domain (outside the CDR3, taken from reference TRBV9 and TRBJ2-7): DSGVTQTPKHLITATGQRVTLRCSPRSGDLSVYWYQQSLDQGLQFLIQYYNGEERAKGNILERFSAQQFPDLHSELNLSSLELGDSALYFCASSVGGASGRHEQYFGPGTRLTVT.

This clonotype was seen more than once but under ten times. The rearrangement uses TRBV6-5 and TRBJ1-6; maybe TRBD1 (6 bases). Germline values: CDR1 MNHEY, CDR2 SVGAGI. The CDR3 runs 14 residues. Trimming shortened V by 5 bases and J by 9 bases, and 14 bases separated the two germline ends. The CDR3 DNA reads TGTGCCAGCAGTCCAGGCAGGGGTGGTTCACCCCTCCACTTT. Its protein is CASSPGRGGSPLHF.